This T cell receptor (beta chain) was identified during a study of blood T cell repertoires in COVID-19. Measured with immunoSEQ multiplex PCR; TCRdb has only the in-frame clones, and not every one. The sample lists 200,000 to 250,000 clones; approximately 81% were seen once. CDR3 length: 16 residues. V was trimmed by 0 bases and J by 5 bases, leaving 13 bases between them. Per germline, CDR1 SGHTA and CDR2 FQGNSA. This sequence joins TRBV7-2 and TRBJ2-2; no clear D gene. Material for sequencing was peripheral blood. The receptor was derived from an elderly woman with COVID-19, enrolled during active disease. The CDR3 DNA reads TGTGCCAGCAGCTTAGCTAGCTCAGCCTTAACCGGGGAGCTGTTTTTT. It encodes CASSLASSALTGELFF.